This TCR beta chain was retrieved from a study of OX40 agonist ivuxolimab in advanced cancers. For the study at large: Partial responses were achieved by three patients, one with hepatocellular carcinoma and two with cutaneous melanoma. Overall study results and limits: The average count of expanded clones was higher among CD8+ T cells than among CD4+.

This clone occurred once. Its antigen remains unknown. Trimming left V 5 bases short and J 12 bases short, with 17 bases between. The CDR3 totals 13 residues. From germline, CDR1 is SGHAT and CDR2 FQNNGV. Libraries were prepared by immunoSEQ multiplex PCR; TCRdb keeps only in-frame clonotypes and omits some of them. The data show nearly 110,000 clones, roughly 90% seen once. This specimen consisted of CD4+ or CD8+ T cells sorted from blood, obtained in a trial of the OX40 agonist ivuxolimab. The sequence was obtained from an adult with an advanced solid tumor such as melanoma, head and neck, liver or kidney cancer. This rearrangement joins TRBV11-2 to TRBJ2-1; TRBD1 might be the D (6 bases). CDR3 coding DNA: TGTGCCAGCAGCCCCTCGGGGACAATTTCGCAGTTCTTC. Its protein product is CASSPSGTISQFF.